The 28 T cell receptor beta chains given below trace back to one sample, sequenced in a study of shared clonotypes between healthy human individuals. The data were produced by immunoSEQ multiplex PCR, yet TCRdb's version contains in-frame clones alone and is incomplete. Of about 610,000 clones listed, about 96% are singletons. In the naive CD8 group, cells lacked CD45RO and were positively selected for CCR7, so terminally differentiated effector memory CD45RA+ cells were left out. The specimen sequenced was naive CD8+ T cells sorted from blood. Receptors were obtained from a woman in her 30s in good health.

The chain is built from TRBV27 and TRBJ2-7, with 9 bases lining up with TRBD2. Germline values: CDR1 MNHEY, CDR2 SMNVEV (reference sequence). There are 16 residues in the CDR3. After removal of 4 bases from V and 6 bases from J, the junction contained 13 bases not matched to a gene. CDR3 bases: TGTGCCAGCAGTTCGGGCGTTATAGCGGGAGTTGCCGAGCAGTACTTC. Its protein is CASSSGVIAGVAEQYF.

V usage is TRBV6-1 and J usage is TRBJ2-7; no clear D. The CDR3 has 15 residues. The germline V gene has CDR1 MNHNS and CDR2 SASEGT. Trimming took off 0 bases at V and 4 bases at J, with 13 bases between the two ends. The CDR3: CASSEARHSLYEQYF. The DNA for the CDR3 is TGTGCCAGCAGTGAAGCGCGTCACAGTCTTTACGAGCAGTACTTC.

The table lists this clone with a count of one. The chain recombines TRBV10-3 with TRBJ2-3; D may correspond to TRBD1 or TRBD2 (5 bases each). Trimming took off 3 bases at V and 0 bases at J, with 16 bases between the two ends. CDR1 and CDR2 from the germline V gene are ENHRY and SYGVKD. This CDR3 has 17 amino acids. Here the CDR3 DNA reads TGTGCCATCAGTGACCTGCCCCGGGACCCCAGCACAGATACGCAGTATTTT. This translates into CAISDLPRDPSTDTQYF.

This chain links TRBV5-1 with TRBJ1-5; TRBD1 agrees at 8 bases. The CDR3 totals 17 residues. Germline V gives CDR1 SGHRS, CDR2 YFSETQ. J gave up 4 bases and V 0 bases, and 9 bases lay outside the gene matches. CDR3: CASSLGFKTGANQPQHF. For the CDR3, the DNA is TGCGCCAGCAGCTTGGGATTCAAGACAGGGGCGAATCAGCCCCAGCATTTT.

V is TRBV28 and J is TRBJ1-5; TRBD1 matches 8 bases. With V trimmed by 2 bases and J by 1 base, 7 bases remained unmatched. The CDR3 covers 17 residues. Germline assignment: CDR1 MDHEN and CDR2 SYDVKM. The CDR3, as DNA: TGTGCCAGCAGTTTAGGGCAGGGGGCTTCGAGCAATCAGCCCCAGCATTTT. It is translated as CASSLGQGASSNQPQHF.

The chain employs TRBV9 and TRBJ2-3, with TRBD2 matching over 10 bases. Germline loops: CDR1 SGDLS, CDR2 YYNGEE. The CDR3 runs to 15 residues. J gave up 6 bases and V 3 bases, and 7 bases lay outside the gene matches. The DNA of the CDR3 is TGTGCCAGCAGCGCGGGAGGGACTAGCGTTGATACGCAGTATTTT. Its translation: CASSAGGTSVDTQYF.

The chain employs TRBV27 and TRBJ2-1; TRBD2 matches at 8 bases. This CDR3 is built from 14 residues. Unmatched junction bases numbered 6, after V lost 5 bases and J lost 6 bases. CDR1 is MNHEY and CDR2 is SMNVEV in the germline V gene (reference sequence). Written as DNA, the CDR3 is TGTGCCAGCAGTGTGACTAGCGTGGGCAATGAGCAGTTCTTC. This codes for CASSVTSVGNEQFF.

The V call is TRBV27, the J call TRBJ1-4, with D hard to call. Germline assignment: CDR1 MNHEY and CDR2 SMNVEV (reference sequence). The ends were cut back, 5 bases at V and 4 bases at J, with 8 bases in the middle. The CDR3 is 13 amino acids. The CDR3: CASSLVGNEKLFF. CDR3 in DNA: TGTGCCAGCAGTCTGGTTGGTAATGAAAAACTGTTTTTT.

This clone was counted a single time. The chain joins TRBV9 to TRBJ1-2; a weak D match, TRBD1 (5 bases). V lost 3 bases and J 1 base, leaving 16 bases between the germline ends. The CDR3 is 16 amino acids. In germline, CDR1 is SGDLS, CDR2 YYNGEE. The DNA of the CDR3 is TGTGCCAGCAGCGGCTGGACCGGGACGGTTAACTATGGCTACACCTTC. This codes for CASSGWTGTVNYGYTF.

This rearrangement joins TRBV19 to TRBJ1-1; no clear D. The V end lost 3 bases, the J end lost 3 bases, and 11 bases lay between the germline ends. The germline CDR1 and CDR2 sequences are LNHDA and SQIVND (reference sequence). This CDR3 comprises 14 residues. The CDR3: CASSMVGLDTEAFF. Written as DNA, the CDR3 is TGTGCCAGTAGTATGGTAGGGTTAGACACTGAAGCTTTCTTT.

V gene TRBV27 combines with J gene TRBJ2-2, with D hard to call. Germline lookup yields CDR1 MNHEY and CDR2 SMNVEV (reference sequence). The germline V and J ends were trimmed by 4 bases and 7 bases, with 13 bases remaining between them. The CDR3 is 14 residues long. The CDR3 DNA follows: TGTGCCAGCAGTTGGTCAGTAGAAGGCGGGGAGCTGTTTTTT. It codes for CASSWSVEGGELFF.

Comment on this clone: Other DNA sequences in the sample encode the same CDR3. This chain joins TRBV7-9 and TRBJ2-7; D not certain. Germline V lookup: CDR1 SEHNR, CDR2 FQNEAQ (reference sequence). CDR3 length: 11 residues. The V gene lost 8 bases and the J gene lost 3 bases, with 8 bases spanning the gap. CDR3 loop: CASSGDYEQYF. The CDR3 DNA reads as TGTGCCAGCTCTGGGGACTACGAGCAGTACTTC. Filled out from reference TRBV7-9 and TRBJ2-7, the complete variable domain reads DTGVSQNPRHKITKRGQNVTFRCDPISEHNRLYWYRQTLGQGPEFLTYFQNEAQLEKSRLLSDRFSAERPKGSFSTLEIQRTEQGDSAMYLCASSGDYEQYFGPGTRLTVT.

This clone was seen only once. The chain uses TRBV11-2 and TRBJ2-7, with TRBD1 as a possible D gene (5 bases). The germline gives CDR1 SGHAT, CDR2 FQNNGV. V was cut by 2 bases and J by 2 bases, with 13 bases left in between. The CDR3 length is 15 residues. In DNA, the CDR3 is TGTGCCAGCAGCTTAAGGGCCCCCAGGGCCTACGAGCAGTACTTC. Protein sequence: CASSLRAPRAYEQYF.

V is TRBV28 and J is TRBJ1-5; D gene ambiguous. The CDR3 has 11 residues. The V gene's germline CDR1 is MDHEN and CDR2 SYDVKM. V lost 6 bases to trimming and J lost 6 bases, with 6 bases between them. The CDR3 region is CASRGGQPQHF. CDR3 nucleotide sequence: TGTGCCAGCAGGGGAGGTCAGCCCCAGCATTTT. The variable domain in full, completed from reference TRBV28 and TRBJ1-5, reads DVKVTQSSRYLVKRTGEKVFLECVQDMDHENMFWYRQDPGLGLRLIYFSYDVKMKEKGDIPEGYSVSREKKERFSLILESASTNQTSMYLCASRGGQPQHFGDGTRLSIL.

This chain uses TRBV28 with TRBJ1-5, with D possibly TRBD1 on 5 matching bases. The CDR3 runs to 11 residues. Looked up from germline, CDR1 is MDHEN and CDR2 is SYDVKM. Trimming cost V 7 bases and J 6 bases, with 7 bases left between them. CDR3 sequence (DNA): TGTGCCAGCACGGGGGGTCAGCCCCAGCATTTT. It translates to CASTGGQPQHF.

CDR3 residues: CASSFVTGSYEQYF. In nucleotides, the CDR3 is TGCGCCAGCAGCTTCGTTACAGGCTCCTACGAGCAGTACTTC. The V call is TRBV5-1, the J call TRBJ2-7, with a tentative D call TRBD1 (5 bases). The germline V gene has CDR1 SGHRS and CDR2 YFSETQ. The CDR3 length is 14 residues. V dropped 2 bases and J dropped 0 bases, with 9 bases sitting between them.

The chain employs TRBV5-1 and TRBJ2-4; perhaps TRBD2 as D (5 bases). V lost 4 bases, J lost 6 bases, and 17 bases lay in between. The germline V gene has CDR1 SGHRS and CDR2 YFSETQ. CDR3 length equals 15 residues. CDR3 residues: CASSKNQIEGNIQYF. CDR3 DNA: TGCGCCAGCAGCAAGAATCAAATTGAGGGAAACATTCAGTACTTC.

The V gene is TRBV14, the J gene TRBJ2-7, with 10 bases lining up with TRBD2. The CDR3 consists of 17 residues. With 1 base clipped from V and 1 base from J, the junction kept 7 bases outside the gene matches. The germline V gene has CDR1 SGHDN and CDR2 FVKESK. The CDR3 here is CASSQGLGLARSYEQYF. CDR3 sequence (DNA): TGTGCCAGCAGCCAAGGACTGGGACTAGCGAGGTCCTACGAGCAGTACTTC.

The rearrangement joins TRBV2 to TRBJ2-1; TRBD2 is a possible D gene (5 bases). The CDR3 consists of 11 residues. Trimming pared 4 bases from V and 12 bases from J, leaving 10 bases between. CDR1 and CDR2 (germline): SNHLY, FYNNEI. The chain's CDR3 is CASSVKSGQFF. As DNA, the CDR3 is TGTGCCAGCAGTGTAAAGAGCGGGCAGTTCTTC.

The chain couples TRBV19 to TRBJ2-5; D remains ambiguous. Germline lookup yields CDR1 LNHDA and CDR2 SQIVND (reference sequence). Between the trimmed V and J ends, which lost 3 bases and 1 base, there was a span of 15 bases. CDR3 length equals 16 residues. CDR3 in amino acids: CASSIGFSGAQETQYF. As DNA, the CDR3 is TGTGCCAGTAGTATCGGGTTCTCCGGAGCCCAAGAGACCCAGTACTTC.

The CDR3 coding sequence is TGTGCCAGCAGCTTCTATGACACCGGGGAGCTGTTTTTT. Residues: CASSFYDTGELFF. The V call is TRBV5-4, the J call TRBJ2-2; D gene ambiguous. CDR1 is SGHNT, CDR2 YYREEE, per germline (reference sequence). There are 13 residues in the CDR3. Deletions cut 2 bases from V and 3 bases from J, with 5 bases between.

The CDR3 DNA reads as TGTGCCAGCCGAAAGCGGGGGAAGGAATACAATGAGCAGTTCTTC. Translation gives CASRKRGKEYNEQFF. The chain combines TRBV27 with TRBJ2-1, with 8 bases identical to TRBD2. CDR3 length: 15 residues. Looked up from germline, CDR1 is MNHEY and CDR2 is SMNVEV (reference sequence). V shed 8 bases, J shed 4 bases, and the junction held 10 bases outside the gene matches.

CDR3 sequence (DNA): TGTGCCAGTAGTATAGTTGTAGCCTCCACCGGGGAGCTGTTTTTT. Translating gives CASSIVVASTGELFF. This chain links TRBV19 with TRBJ2-2; D gene uncertain. The germline CDR1 and CDR2 sequences are LNHDA and SQIVND (reference sequence). V dropped 1 base and J dropped 4 bases, with 10 bases sitting between them. This CDR3 has 15 residues. Complete variable domain (other parts from reference TRBV19 and TRBJ2-2): DGGITQSPKYLFRKEGQNVTLSCEQNLNHDAMYWYRQDPGQGLRLIYYSQIVNDFQKGDIAEGYSVSREKKESFPLTVTSAQKNPTAFYLCASSIVVASTGELFFGEGSRLTVL.

This rearrangement joins TRBV7-9 to TRBJ2-1; D is possibly TRBD1 (6 bases). Trimming cost V 5 bases and J 4 bases, with 9 bases left between them. The CDR3 spans 13 residues. Germline V lookup: CDR1 SEHNR, CDR2 FQNEAQ (reference sequence). The CDR3 DNA reads TGTGCCAGCAGCCAACAGGGATACAATGAGCAGTTCTTC. Translation gives CASSQQGYNEQFF.

The gene calls are TRBV25-1 and TRBJ2-2, with D possibly matching TRBD2 (6 bases). Deletions cut 8 bases from V and 4 bases from J, with 14 bases between. The CDR3 runs to 14 residues. Looked up from germline, CDR1 is MGHDK and CDR2 is SYGVNS. The CDR3, as DNA: TGTGCCAGCCGACTGGGGGGTAGCACCGGGGAGCTGTTTTTT. Encoded protein: CASRLGGSTGELFF.

V is TRBV5-4 and J is TRBJ2-2, with 8 positions matching TRBD1. The junction had 7 bases not matched to a gene; V was cut back by 4 bases and J by 2 bases. Germline-derived CDR1 and CDR2 are SGHNT and YYREEE (reference sequence). CDR3 size: 16 residues. CDR3 amino acids: CASSKDREGNTGELFF. Written as DNA, the CDR3 is TGTGCCAGCAGCAAGGACAGGGAAGGTAACACCGGGGAGCTGTTTTTT.

V gene TRBV21-1 combines with J gene TRBJ2-1; the DNA was not used to check the table's D call, TRBD2. TRBV21-1 is assigned pseudogene status. CDR3 length equals 15 residues. The CDR3 region has the DNA TGTGCCAGCAGCAAGACACGGGGGGGATACAATGAGCAGTTCTTC. It is translated as CASSKTRGGYNEQFF.

The table lists this clone with a few counts. The sample carries other DNA sequences with the same CDR3. This chain joins TRBV5-4 and TRBJ2-7; no firm D call. Trimming removed 3 bases from V and 1 base from J, with 2 bases in between. CDR1 SGHNT and CDR2 YYREEE come from the germline V gene (reference sequence). The CDR3 contains 11 residues. The CDR3 nucleotides are TGTGCCAGCAGCTCATCCTACGAGCAGTACTTC. The encoded protein is CASSSSYEQYF.